This TCR beta chain was retrieved from a study of blood T cell repertoires in COVID-19. Profiling relied on immunoSEQ multiplex PCR, and the TCRdb table lists in-frame clones only, not all of them. The sample gives about 130,000 clones, about 94% of which show up once; around 2.1% is in the top ten. CDR3 size: 12 residues. Germline values: CDR1 SGDLS, CDR2 YYNGEE. Trimming shortened V by 4 bases and J by 5 bases, and 10 bases separated the two germline ends. The source is a man in his forties or fifties with COVID-19, enrolled during active disease. This chain joins TRBV9 and TRBJ2-7; tentatively, D is TRBD1 (6 bases). Input material: peripheral blood. CDR3 DNA: TGTGCCAGCAGCCGAGGGGGTGACGAGCAGTACTTC. It translates to CASSRGGDEQYF.